This passage covers 21 T cell receptor beta chains from one sample sequenced in a study of blood T cell repertoires in COVID-19. Assay: immunoSEQ multiplex PCR; the TCRdb copy retains only in-frame clones and omits some. The sample includes 450,000 to 500,000 clones, approximately 83% of them seen just once. The sequenced sample was peripheral blood. Source of these receptors: a human donor in a cohort sampled during active COVID-19.

This clone has more than one count but fewer than ten. This chain uses TRBV4-1 with TRBJ1-3; TRBD1 agrees at 9 bases. CDR3 length equals 15 residues. The germline V gene has CDR1 MGHRA and CDR2 YSYEKL. V gave up 0 bases and J gave up 4 bases; unmatched junction bases: 1. The CDR3 loop is CASSQETGGGNTIYF. The CDR3 DNA is TGCGCCAGCAGCCAAGAAACAGGGGGCGGAAACACCATATATTTT.

CDR3 sequence: CASSGYLGAHNIGELFF. For the CDR3, the DNA is TGTGCCAGCAGCGGATACCTAGGCGCCCATAATATCGGGGAGCTGTTTTTT. The chain uses TRBV9 and TRBJ2-2; unclear D gene. V dropped 3 bases and J dropped 7 bases, with 22 bases sitting between them. CDR3 size: 17 residues. Germline V gene sequence: CDR1 SGDLS, CDR2 YYNGEE.

The chain employs TRBV30 and TRBJ2-1; D unclear. Trimming left V 0 bases short and J 6 bases short, with 6 bases between. Germline CDR1 is GTSNPN and CDR2 is SVGIG (reference sequence). This CDR3 contains 12 residues. For the CDR3, the DNA is TGTGCCTGGAGTGTACTACTCAATGAGCAGTTCTTC. Translation gives CAWSVLLNEQFF.

The chain couples TRBV5-6 to TRBJ1-3; perhaps TRBD1 as D (6 bases). V was clipped by 4 bases and J by 7 bases, with 12 bases between them. The V gene's germline CDR1 is SGHDT and CDR2 YYEEEE. The CDR3 totals 13 residues. DNA for the CDR3: TGTGCCAGCAGCCAGACAGGTTGGAACACCATATATTTT. Translating gives CASSQTGWNTIYF.

The chain links TRBV4-1 to TRBJ2-7, with 7 bases aligning to TRBD1. Germline CDR1 MGHRA, CDR2 YSYEKL. J lost 4 bases, V lost 2 bases, and 11 bases had no gene match. The CDR3 length is 16 residues. CDR3 loop: CASSQLPDRPNYEQYF. In DNA, the CDR3 is TGCGCCAGCAGCCAACTCCCGGACAGGCCTAATTACGAGCAGTACTTC.

The V gene is TRBV29-1, the J gene TRBJ2-6; D is ambiguous. Germline CDR1 and CDR2: SQVTM and ANQGSEA. The length of the CDR3 is 12 residues. Trimming stripped 7 bases from V and 2 bases from J, with 6 bases between. The chain's CDR3 is CSASAGANVLTF. In DNA form, the CDR3 reads TGCAGCGCTTCAGCTGGGGCCAACGTCCTGACTTTC. Based on the CDR3 plus reference TRBV29-1 and TRBJ2-6, the full variable domain is SAVISQKPSRDICQRGTSLTIQCQVDSQVTMMFWYRQQPGQSLTLIATANQGSEATYESGFVIDKFPISRPNLTFSTLTVSNMSPEDSSIYLCSASAGANVLTFGAGSRLTVL.

This clone showed up just once. The chain carries TRBV5-1 and TRBJ2-7, with a possible D match to TRBD1 (5 bases). The CDR3 has 15 residues. Trimming left V 0 bases short and J 0 bases short, with 10 bases between. From germline, CDR1 is SGHRS and CDR2 YFSETQ. The CDR3 loop is CASSLEGGASYEQYF. CDR3 DNA: TGCGCCAGCAGCTTGGAAGGTGGGGCCTCCTACGAGCAGTACTTC.

The J gene is TRBJ2-7, the V gene TRBV5-1; 7 bases fit TRBD2. Germline V CDR1 and CDR2: SGHRS, YFSETQ. The CDR3 sequence is 15 residues long. The V segment lost 4 bases and the J segment 6 bases; nucleotides outside the gene matches: 13. The CDR3 DNA reads as TGCGCCAGCAGCGTGGGGGGGACTTCCACTTCCGAGCAGTACTTC. Translated, it gives CASSVGGTSTSEQYF.

The V and J genes are TRBV11-2 and TRBJ2-7; tentatively, D is TRBD2 (6 bases). The CDR3 totals 14 residues. Germline V gene data show CDR1 as SGHAT and CDR2 as FQNNGV. V shed 5 bases and J shed 3 bases, with 14 bases lying between them. The CDR3 here is CASSQSGSHYEQYF. The CDR3 nucleotides are TGTGCCAGCAGCCAGAGCGGGTCCCACTACGAGCAGTACTTC.

The chain recombines TRBV19 with TRBJ2-7, with 10 positions matching TRBD2. Germline lookup yields CDR1 LNHDA and CDR2 SQIVND (reference sequence). CDR3 length equals 15 residues. V gave up 2 bases and J gave up 3 bases; unmatched junction bases: 4. The CDR3 protein is CASSILAGGLYEQYF. The CDR3, as DNA: TGTGCCAGTAGTATATTAGCGGGAGGTCTCTACGAGCAGTACTTC.

This clone was detected only a few times. This same CDR3 is encoded by further DNA sequences in the sample. J is TRBJ1-2 and V is TRBV12-3 or TRBV12-4; D might be TRBD1 (6 bases). This CDR3 comprises 13 residues. Trimming shortened V by 2 bases and J by 2 bases, and 6 bases separated the two germline ends. The CDR3: CASSLTGNYGYTF. The CDR3 DNA reads as TGTGCCAGCAGTTTAACAGGGAACTATGGCTACACCTTC.

Comment on this clone: One end of the junction varies from germline; a read error may be responsible. This chain joins TRBV7-7 and TRBJ2-1; the match to TRBD2 covers 11 bases. The CDR3 spans 15 residues. The germline gives CDR1 SSHAT, CDR2 FNYEAQ (reference sequence). The DNA for the CDR3 is TGTGCTAGCAGCCCGGGACTAGCGGCGGGCGATGAGCAGTTCTTC. Its protein product is CASSPGLAAGDEQFF.

The CDR3 sequence is CASSPLGEADTGELFF. In DNA, the CDR3 is TGTGCCAGCTCACCACTGGGGGAGGCCGACACCGGGGAGCTGTTTTTT. This chain joins TRBV18 and TRBJ2-2, with a tentative D call TRBD2 (6 bases). Trimming cost V 1 base and J 3 bases, with 12 bases left between them. The length of the CDR3 is 16 residues. Germline values: CDR1 KGHSH, CDR2 LQKENI.

This chain joins TRBV7-2 and TRBJ2-2; 9 nucleotides agree with TRBD1. The V and J ends lost 7 bases and 6 bases, in that order; junction bases with no gene match: 3. Germline V gives CDR1 SGHTA, CDR2 FQGNSA. The CDR3 extends over 13 amino acids. The CDR3 sequence: CASNRGPSGELFF. The CDR3 bases are TGTGCCAGCAACAGGGGGCCCTCCGGGGAGCTGTTTTTT. Full variable domain (rest looked up from reference TRBV7-2 and TRBJ2-2): GAGVSQSPSNKVTEKGKDVELRCDPISGHTALYWYRQSLGQGLEFLIYFQGNSAPDKSGLPSDRFSAERTGGSVSTLTIQRTQQEDSAVYLCASNRGPSGELFFGEGSRLTVL.

This clone was seen at least ten times. The rearrangement uses TRBV19 and TRBJ2-7; maybe TRBD2 (5 bases). CDR1 LNHDA and CDR2 SQIVND come from the germline V gene (reference sequence). CDR3 length equals 16 residues. Trimming took off 3 bases at V and 2 bases at J, with 17 bases between the two ends. The CDR3 loop reads CASSILGISGAYEQYF. Written as DNA, the CDR3 is TGTGCCAGTAGTATCCTAGGCATCAGCGGAGCCTACGAGCAGTACTTC.

The chain links TRBV28 to TRBJ2-2; tentative D call: TRBD2 (6 bases). The CDR3 has 16 amino acids. V lost 3 bases and J 3 bases, leaving 14 bases between the germline ends. The germline gives CDR1 MDHEN, CDR2 SYDVKM. For the CDR3, the DNA is TGTGCCAGCAGTTTCGGGGGTAGCAGGGACACCGGGGAGCTGTTTTTT. Amino acid sequence: CASSFGGSRDTGELFF.

The CDR3 protein is CASSDSTTSGRTSSYEQYF. As DNA, the CDR3 is TGTGCCAGCAGTGACTCCACGACTAGCGGGAGGACGAGCTCCTACGAGCAGTACTTC. J is TRBJ2-7 and V is TRBV6-4; 13 positions agree with TRBD2. Germline assignment: CDR1 MRHNA and CDR2 SNTAGT. CDR3 length: 19 amino acids. J lost 0 bases, V lost 0 bases, and 8 bases had no gene match.

As for this clone: Other DNA sequences within the sample encode an identical CDR3. V gene TRBV5-6 combines with J gene TRBJ1-3, with 7 positions matching TRBD1. Trimming at V came to 0 bases and at J to 7 bases, leaving 4 bases not matched to a gene. The CDR3 runs to 14 residues. Germline values: CDR1 SGHDT, CDR2 YYEEEE. CDR3 coding DNA: TGTGCCAGCAGCTTGGACAGGGGAGGCAACACCATATATTTT. Its translation: CASSLDRGGNTIYF.

V is TRBV29-1 and J is TRBJ1-1, with a tentative D call TRBD1 (6 bases). V was clipped by 5 bases and J by 4 bases, with 11 bases between them. This CDR3 comprises 12 residues. CDR1 is SQVTM and CDR2 is ANQGSEA in the germline V gene. In nucleotides, the CDR3 is TGCAGCGTTCTTAGGGGGGGCACTGAAGCTTTCTTT. Its translation: CSVLRGGTEAFF. Supplemented by reference TRBV29-1 and TRBJ1-1, the full variable domain reads SAVISQKPSRDICQRGTSLTIQCQVDSQVTMMFWYRQQPGQSLTLIATANQGSEATYESGFVIDKFPISRPNLTFSTLTVSNMSPEDSSIYLCSVLRGGTEAFFGQGTRLTVV.

The chain couples TRBV30 to TRBJ2-5; 9 bases fit TRBD2. The ends lost 0 bases at V and 1 base at J; junction bases unmatched: 3. The CDR3 runs to 15 residues. Germline CDR1 and CDR2: GTSNPN and SVGIG (reference sequence). The CDR3: CAWSVLAGIQETQYF. The CDR3 coding sequence is TGTGCCTGGAGTGTACTAGCGGGTATCCAAGAGACCCAGTACTTC.

The chain couples TRBV27 to TRBJ1-1; the D gene is possibly TRBD1 (6 bases). The CDR3 spans 16 residues. The germline V gene encodes CDR1 MNHEY and CDR2 SMNVEV (reference sequence). Trimming pared 6 bases from V and 1 base from J, leaving 18 bases between. The CDR3 region is CASRVRIQGWNTEAFF. The CDR3 bases are TGTGCCAGCAGAGTTCGTATACAGGGTTGGAACACTGAAGCTTTCTTT.